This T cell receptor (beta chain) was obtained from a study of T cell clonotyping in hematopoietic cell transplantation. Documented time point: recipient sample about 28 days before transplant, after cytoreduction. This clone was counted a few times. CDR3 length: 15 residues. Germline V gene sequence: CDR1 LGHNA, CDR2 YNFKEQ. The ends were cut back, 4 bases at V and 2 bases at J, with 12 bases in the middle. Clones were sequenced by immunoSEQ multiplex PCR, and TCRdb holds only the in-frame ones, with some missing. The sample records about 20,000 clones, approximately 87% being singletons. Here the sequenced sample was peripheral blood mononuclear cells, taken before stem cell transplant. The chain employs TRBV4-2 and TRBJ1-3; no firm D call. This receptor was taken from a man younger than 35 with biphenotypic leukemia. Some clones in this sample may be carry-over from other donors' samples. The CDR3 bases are TGTGCCAGCAGCCGGGAGTGGGGAACTGGAAACACCATATATTTT. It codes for CASSREWGTGNTIYF.